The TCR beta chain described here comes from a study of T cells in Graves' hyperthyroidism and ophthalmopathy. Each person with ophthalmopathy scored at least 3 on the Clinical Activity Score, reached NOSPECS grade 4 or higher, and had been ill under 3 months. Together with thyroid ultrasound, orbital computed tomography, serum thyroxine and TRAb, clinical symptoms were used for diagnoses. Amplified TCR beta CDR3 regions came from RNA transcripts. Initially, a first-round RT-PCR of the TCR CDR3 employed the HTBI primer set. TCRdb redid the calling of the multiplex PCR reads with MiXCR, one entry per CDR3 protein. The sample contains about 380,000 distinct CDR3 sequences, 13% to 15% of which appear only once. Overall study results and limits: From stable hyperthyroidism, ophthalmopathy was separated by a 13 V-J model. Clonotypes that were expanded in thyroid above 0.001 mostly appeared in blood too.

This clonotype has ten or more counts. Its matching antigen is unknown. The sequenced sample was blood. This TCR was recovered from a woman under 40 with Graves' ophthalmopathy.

The CDR3 DNA is TGTGCCAGCAGGTCGCAGGGGGCCCGTGCTGAAGCTTTCTTT. Protein sequence: CASRSQGARAEAFF. The chain carries TRBV2 and TRBJ1-1, with 8 positions matching TRBD1. The CDR3 is made up of 14 amino acids. V lost 6 bases to trimming and J lost 6 bases; unmatched junction nucleotides: 9. Per germline, CDR1 SNHLY and CDR2 FYNNEI.